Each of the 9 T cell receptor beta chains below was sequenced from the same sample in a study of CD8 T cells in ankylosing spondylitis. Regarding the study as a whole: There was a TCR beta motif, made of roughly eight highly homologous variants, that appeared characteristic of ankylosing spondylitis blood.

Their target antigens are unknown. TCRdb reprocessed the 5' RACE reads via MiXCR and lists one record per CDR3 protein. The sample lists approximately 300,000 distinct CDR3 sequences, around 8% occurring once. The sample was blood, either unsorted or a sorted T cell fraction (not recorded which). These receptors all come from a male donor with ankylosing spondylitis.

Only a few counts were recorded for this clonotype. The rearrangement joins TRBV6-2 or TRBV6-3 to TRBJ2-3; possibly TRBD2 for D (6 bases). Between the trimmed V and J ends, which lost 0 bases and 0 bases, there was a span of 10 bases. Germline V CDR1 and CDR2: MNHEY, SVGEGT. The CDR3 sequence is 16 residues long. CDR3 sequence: CASSYSTGDSTDTQYF. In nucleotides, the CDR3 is TGTGCCAGCAGTTACTCGACGGGGGATAGCACAGATACGCAGTATTTT.

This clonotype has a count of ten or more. This chain's CDR3 is CASSYFRPGGVQAFF. CDR3 nucleotides: TGCGCCAGCAGCTACTTTAGACCGGGGGGTGTTCAAGCTTTCTTT. V is TRBV4-3 and J is TRBJ1-1; maybe TRBD1 (5 bases). Looked up from germline, CDR1 is LGHNA and CDR2 is YSLEER. Trimming cost V 5 bases and J 9 bases, with 22 bases left between them. This CDR3 contains 15 residues.

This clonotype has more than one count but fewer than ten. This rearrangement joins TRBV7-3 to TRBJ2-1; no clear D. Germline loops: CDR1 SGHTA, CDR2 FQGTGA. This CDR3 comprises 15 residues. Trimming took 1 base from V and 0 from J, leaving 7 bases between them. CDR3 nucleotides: TGTGCCAGCAGCTTAAGCAGTAGCTCCTACAATGAGCAGTTCTTC. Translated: CASSLSSSSYNEQFF.

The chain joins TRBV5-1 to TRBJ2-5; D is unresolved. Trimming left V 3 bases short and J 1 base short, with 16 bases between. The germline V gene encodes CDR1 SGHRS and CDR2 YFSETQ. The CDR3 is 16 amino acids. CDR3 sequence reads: CASSSQASFSQETQYF. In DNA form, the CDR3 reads TGCGCCAGCAGCTCCCAGGCCTCTTTCAGCCAAGAGACCCAGTACTTC.

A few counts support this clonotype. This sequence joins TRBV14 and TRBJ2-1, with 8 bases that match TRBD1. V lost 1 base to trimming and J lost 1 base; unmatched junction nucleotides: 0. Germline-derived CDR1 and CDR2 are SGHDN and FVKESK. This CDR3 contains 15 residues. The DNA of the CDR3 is TGTGCCAGCAGCCAAGGGACAGGGTCCTACAATGAGCAGTTCTTC. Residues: CASSQGTGSYNEQFF.

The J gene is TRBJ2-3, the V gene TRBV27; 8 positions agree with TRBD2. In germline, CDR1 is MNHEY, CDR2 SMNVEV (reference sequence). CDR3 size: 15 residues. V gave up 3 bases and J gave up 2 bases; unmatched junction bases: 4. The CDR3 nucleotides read TGTGCCAGCAGTTTCGTAGCGGGGCCCACAGATACGCAGTATTTT. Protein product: CASSFVAGPTDTQYF.

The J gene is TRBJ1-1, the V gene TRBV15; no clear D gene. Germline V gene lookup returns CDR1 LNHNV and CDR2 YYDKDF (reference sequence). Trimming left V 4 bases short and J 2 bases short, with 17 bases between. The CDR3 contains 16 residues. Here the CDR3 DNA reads TGTGCCACCAGCACCCACGGTAGGGCCGGAAACACTGAAGCTTTCTTT. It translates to CATSTHGRAGNTEAFF. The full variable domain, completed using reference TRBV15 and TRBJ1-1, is DAMVIQNPRYQVTQFGKPVTLSCSQTLNHNVMYWYQQKSSQAPKLLFHYYDKDFNNEADTPDNFQSRRPNTSFCFLDIRSPGLGDTAMYLCATSTHGRAGNTEAFFGQGTRLTVV.

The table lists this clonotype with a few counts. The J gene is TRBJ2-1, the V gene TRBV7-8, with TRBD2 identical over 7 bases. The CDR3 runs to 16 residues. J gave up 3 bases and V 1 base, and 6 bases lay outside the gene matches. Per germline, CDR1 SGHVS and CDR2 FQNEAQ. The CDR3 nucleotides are TGTGCCAGCAGCTTAGAGCGGGGTGGATTCTACAATGAGCAGTTCTTC. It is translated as CASSLERGGFYNEQFF.

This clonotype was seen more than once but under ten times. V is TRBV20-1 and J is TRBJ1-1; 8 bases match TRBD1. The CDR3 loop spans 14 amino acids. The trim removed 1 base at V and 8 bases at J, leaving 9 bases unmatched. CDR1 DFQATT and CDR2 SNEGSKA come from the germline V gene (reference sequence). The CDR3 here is CSARGDGRGPEAFF. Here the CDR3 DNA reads TGCAGTGCTAGAGGCGATGGCAGGGGGCCCGAAGCTTTCTTT.